The present entry profiles one TCR beta chain with its context. Its antigen is not known. This entry is derived from a study of CD8+ T cells in alopecia areata. Across the study: Among treated patients, severity was scored by affected scalp area percentage.

Overall study results and limits: The study also sequences resident alphabeta T cells of normal skin in scalp samples.

The CDR3 is 13 residues long. The V gene lost 7 bases and the J gene lost 9 bases, with 18 bases spanning the gap. In germline, CDR1 is SGHNT, CDR2 YYREEE (reference sequence). As to treatment: oral pan-JAK inhibitor, 5-10 mg twice daily. RNA extraction and reverse transcription yielded cDNA as sequencing template. Clones were read by immunoSEQ multiplex PCR, and TCRdb kept only the in-frame ones, dropping some. The table records approximately 210,000 clones, over 60% of them present only once. This TCR came from a human donor with alopecia areata. The rearrangement joins TRBV5-4 to TRBJ2-3; possibly TRBD1 for D (5 bases). The material sequenced was CD4+ T cells sorted from blood, taken at week 4, from a patient treated with tofacitinib. CDR3 region: CASLDRGKLTQYF. The CDR3 nucleotides read TGTGCCAGCTTGGATAGGGGAAAGTTAACGCAGTATTTT.